This TCR beta chain was sequenced in a study of cytomegalovirus exposure and HLA in healthy donors. CDR1 SGHTA and CDR2 FQGNSA come from the germline V gene. CDR3 length: 14 residues. J lost 7 bases, V lost 5 bases, and 6 bases had no gene match. Study-level findings and limits: In an earlier analysis, most TCR beta V segments were productive about 87% or about 30% of the time. An assumption of roughly uniform sequencing depth across donors underlay the presence/absence analyses.

For this clone: Its antigen is not identified.

The PCR employed 60 Vbeta primers together with 13 Jbeta primers. Clones were sequenced by immunoSEQ multiplex PCR, and TCRdb holds only the in-frame ones, with some missing. The sample contains around 150,000 clones, approximately 72% of which appear only once. The receptor comes from a man aged 35-49 years in good health and CMV-seronegative. Sequencing was performed on PBMCs. The V gene is TRBV7-2, the J gene TRBJ1-4; the match to TRBD1 covers 8 bases. The CDR3 protein is CASSQGAIGEKLFF. As DNA, the CDR3 is TGTGCCAGCAGCCAGGGGGCTATCGGTGAAAAACTGTTTTTT.